This TCR beta chain was retrieved from a study of early T cells in non-severe SARS-CoV-2 infection. TCRdb reprocessed the 5' RACE reads with MiXCR, giving one entry per CDR3 protein. Of 80,000 or so distinct CDR3 sequences in the sample, 15% to 17% were seen once. V gave up 4 bases and J gave up 6 bases, with 10 bases separating them. Germline V lookup: CDR1 SGDLS, CDR2 YYNGEE. CDR3 length: 13 amino acids. The chain carries TRBV9 and TRBJ2-2; D not certain. Material: whole blood. This receptor was obtained from an adult who was a healthcare worker with PCR-confirmed SARS-CoV-2 infection or an uninfected control (not recorded which). CDR3 protein: CASSSGPAGELFF. The CDR3 coding sequence is TGTGCCAGCAGCTCGGGCCCTGCCGGGGAGCTGTTTTTT.